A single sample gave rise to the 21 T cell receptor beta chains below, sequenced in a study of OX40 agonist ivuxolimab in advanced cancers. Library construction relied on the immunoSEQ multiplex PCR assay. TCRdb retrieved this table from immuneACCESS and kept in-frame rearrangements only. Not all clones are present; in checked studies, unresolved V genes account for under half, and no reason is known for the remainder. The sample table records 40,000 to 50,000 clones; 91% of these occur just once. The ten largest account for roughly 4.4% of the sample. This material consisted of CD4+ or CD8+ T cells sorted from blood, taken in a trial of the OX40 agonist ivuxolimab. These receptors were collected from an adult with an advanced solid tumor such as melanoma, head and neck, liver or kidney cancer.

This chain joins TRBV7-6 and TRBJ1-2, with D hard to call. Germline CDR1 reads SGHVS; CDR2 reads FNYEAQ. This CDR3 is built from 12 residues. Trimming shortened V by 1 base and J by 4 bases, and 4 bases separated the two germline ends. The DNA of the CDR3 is TGTGCCAGCAGCTTAGGGGGCTATGGCTACACCTTC. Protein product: CASSLGGYGYTF.

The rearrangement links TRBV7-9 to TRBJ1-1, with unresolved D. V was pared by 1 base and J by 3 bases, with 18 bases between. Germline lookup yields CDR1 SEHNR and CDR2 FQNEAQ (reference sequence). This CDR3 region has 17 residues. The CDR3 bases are TGTGCCAGCAGCTTAGGCATGTGGACGCCCGACGACACTGAAGCTTTCTTT. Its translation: CASSLGMWTPDDTEAFF.

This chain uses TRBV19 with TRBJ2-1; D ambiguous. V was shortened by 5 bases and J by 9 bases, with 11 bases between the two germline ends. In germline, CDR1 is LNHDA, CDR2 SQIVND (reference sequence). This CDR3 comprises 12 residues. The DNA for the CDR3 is TGTGCCAGTAGTCCTGGCGTGAGTGAGCAGTTCTTC. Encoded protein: CASSPGVSEQFF.

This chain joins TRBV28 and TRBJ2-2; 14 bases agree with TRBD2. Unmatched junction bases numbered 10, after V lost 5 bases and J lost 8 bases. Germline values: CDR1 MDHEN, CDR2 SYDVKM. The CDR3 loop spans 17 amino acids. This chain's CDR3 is CASSPAGTSGGQGELFF. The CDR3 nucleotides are TGTGCCAGCAGTCCCGCTGGGACTAGCGGGGGACAGGGGGAGCTGTTTTTT. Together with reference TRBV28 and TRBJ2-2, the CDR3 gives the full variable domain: DVKVTQSSRYLVKRTGEKVFLECVQDMDHENMFWYRQDPGLGLRLIYFSYDVKMKEKGDIPEGYSVSREKKERFSLILESASTNQTSMYLCASSPAGTSGGQGELFFGEGSRLTVL.

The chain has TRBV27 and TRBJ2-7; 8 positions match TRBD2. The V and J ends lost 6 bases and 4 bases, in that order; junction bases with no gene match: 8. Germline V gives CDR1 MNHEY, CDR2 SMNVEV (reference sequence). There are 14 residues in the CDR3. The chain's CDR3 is CASSLGLAGYEQYF. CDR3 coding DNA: TGTGCCAGCAGCTTAGGACTAGCTGGGTACGAGCAGTACTTC.

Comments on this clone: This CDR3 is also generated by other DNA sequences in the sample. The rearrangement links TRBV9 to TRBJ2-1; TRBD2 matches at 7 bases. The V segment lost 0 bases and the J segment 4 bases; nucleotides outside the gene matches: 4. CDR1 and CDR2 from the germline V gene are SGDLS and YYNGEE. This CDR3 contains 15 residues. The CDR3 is CASSVGGRAYNEQFF. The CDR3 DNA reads TGTGCCAGCAGCGTAGGGGGGAGGGCATACAATGAGCAGTTCTTC.

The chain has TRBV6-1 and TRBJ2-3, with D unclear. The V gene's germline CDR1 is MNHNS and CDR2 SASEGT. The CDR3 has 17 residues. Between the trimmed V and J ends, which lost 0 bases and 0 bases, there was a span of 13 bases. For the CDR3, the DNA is TGTGCCAGCAGTGAAGCGCACCGGTTAACTAGCACAGATACGCAGTATTTT. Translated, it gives CASSEAHRLTSTDTQYF.

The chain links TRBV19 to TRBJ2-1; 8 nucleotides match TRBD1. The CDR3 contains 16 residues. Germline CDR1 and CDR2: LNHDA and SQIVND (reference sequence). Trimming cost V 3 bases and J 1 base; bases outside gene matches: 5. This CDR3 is CASSIGDRLSYNEQFF. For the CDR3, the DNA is TGTGCCAGTAGTATTGGGGACAGGCTGTCCTACAATGAGCAGTTCTTC.

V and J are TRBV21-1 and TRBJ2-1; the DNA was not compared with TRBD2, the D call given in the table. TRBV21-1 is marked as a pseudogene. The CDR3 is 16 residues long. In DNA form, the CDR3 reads TGTGCCAGCAGCAAAGGTTTCGGGGGGGAGAGGTATGAGCAGTTCTTC. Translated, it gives CASSKGFGGERYEQFF.

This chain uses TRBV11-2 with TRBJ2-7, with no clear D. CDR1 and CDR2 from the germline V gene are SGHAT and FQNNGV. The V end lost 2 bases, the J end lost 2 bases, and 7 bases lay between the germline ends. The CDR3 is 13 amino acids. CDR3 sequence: CASSLFNTYEQYF. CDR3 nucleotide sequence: TGTGCCAGCAGCTTATTCAACACCTACGAGCAGTACTTC.

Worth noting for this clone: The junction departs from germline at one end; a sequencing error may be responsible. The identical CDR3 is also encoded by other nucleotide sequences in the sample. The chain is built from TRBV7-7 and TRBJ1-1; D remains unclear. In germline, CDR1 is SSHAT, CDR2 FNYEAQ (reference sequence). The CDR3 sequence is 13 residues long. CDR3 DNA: TGTGCTAGCAGCTTAGAAGTGGGCTCTGAAGCTTTCTTT. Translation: CASSLEVGSEAFF.

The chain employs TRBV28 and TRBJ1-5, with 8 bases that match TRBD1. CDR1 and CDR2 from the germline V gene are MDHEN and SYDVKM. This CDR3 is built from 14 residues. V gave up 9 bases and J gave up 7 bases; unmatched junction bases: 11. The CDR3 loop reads CASSQDRVDQPQHF. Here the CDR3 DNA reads TGTGCCAGTTCTCAGGACAGGGTTGACCAGCCCCAGCATTTT. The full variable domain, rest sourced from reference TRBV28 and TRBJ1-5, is DVKVTQSSRYLVKRTGEKVFLECVQDMDHENMFWYRQDPGLGLRLIYFSYDVKMKEKGDIPEGYSVSREKKERFSLILESASTNQTSMYLCASSQDRVDQPQHFGDGTRLSIL.

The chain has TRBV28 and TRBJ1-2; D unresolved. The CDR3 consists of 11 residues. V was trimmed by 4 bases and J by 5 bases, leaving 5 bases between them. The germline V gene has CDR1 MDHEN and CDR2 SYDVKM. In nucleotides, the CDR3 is TGTGCCAGCAGTTCCCTATATGGCTACACCTTC. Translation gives CASSSLYGYTF.

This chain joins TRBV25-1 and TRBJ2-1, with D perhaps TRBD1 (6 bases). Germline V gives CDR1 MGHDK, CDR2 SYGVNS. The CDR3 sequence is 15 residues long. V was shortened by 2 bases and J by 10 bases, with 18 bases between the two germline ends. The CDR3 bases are TGTGCCAGCAGTGAAAGGGGGACGTTCAGGAGGGAGCAGTTCTTC. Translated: CASSERGTFRREQFF.

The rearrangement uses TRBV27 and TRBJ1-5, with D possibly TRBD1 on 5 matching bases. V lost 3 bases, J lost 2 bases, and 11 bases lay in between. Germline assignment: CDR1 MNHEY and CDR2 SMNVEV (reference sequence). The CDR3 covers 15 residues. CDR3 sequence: CASSFGTGGNQPQHF. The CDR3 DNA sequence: TGTGCCAGCAGTTTTGGTACGGGGGGCAATCAGCCCCAGCATTTT.

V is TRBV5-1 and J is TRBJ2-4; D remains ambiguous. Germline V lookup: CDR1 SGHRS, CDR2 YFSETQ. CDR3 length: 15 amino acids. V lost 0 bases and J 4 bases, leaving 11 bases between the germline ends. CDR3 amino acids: CASSLEPIPKNIQYF. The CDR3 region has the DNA TGCGCCAGCAGCTTGGAGCCCATCCCGAAAAACATTCAGTACTTC.

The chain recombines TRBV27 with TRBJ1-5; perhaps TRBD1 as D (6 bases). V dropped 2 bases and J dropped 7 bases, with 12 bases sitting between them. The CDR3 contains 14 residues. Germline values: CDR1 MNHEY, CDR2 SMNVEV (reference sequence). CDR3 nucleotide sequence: TGTGCCAGCAGTTTAACGGGGGCACGGCAGCCCCAGCATTTT. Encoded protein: CASSLTGARQPQHF.

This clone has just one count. The CDR3 DNA reads as TGTGCCAGCAGCGTAGAAGGAGGCGCAGATACGCAGTATTTT. It is translated as CASSVEGGADTQYF. V gene TRBV9 combines with J gene TRBJ2-3; D is possibly TRBD2 (5 bases). V lost 0 bases and J lost 4, with 9 bases in between. The CDR3 runs 14 residues. The germline V gene encodes CDR1 SGDLS and CDR2 YYNGEE.

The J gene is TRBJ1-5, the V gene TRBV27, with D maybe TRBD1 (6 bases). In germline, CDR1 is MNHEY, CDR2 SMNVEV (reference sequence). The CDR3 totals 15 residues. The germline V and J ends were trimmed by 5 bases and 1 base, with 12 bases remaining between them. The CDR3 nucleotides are TGTGCCAGCAGTCCGATCGACAGGAGCAATCAGCCCCAGCATTTT. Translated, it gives CASSPIDRSNQPQHF.

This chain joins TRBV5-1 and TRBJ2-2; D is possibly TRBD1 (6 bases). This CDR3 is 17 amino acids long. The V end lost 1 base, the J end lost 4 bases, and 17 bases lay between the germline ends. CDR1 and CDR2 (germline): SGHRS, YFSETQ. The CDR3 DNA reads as TGCGCCAGCAGCTTGAGTGAAACAGGGCGGGTCACCGGGGAGCTGTTTTTT. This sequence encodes CASSLSETGRVTGELFF.

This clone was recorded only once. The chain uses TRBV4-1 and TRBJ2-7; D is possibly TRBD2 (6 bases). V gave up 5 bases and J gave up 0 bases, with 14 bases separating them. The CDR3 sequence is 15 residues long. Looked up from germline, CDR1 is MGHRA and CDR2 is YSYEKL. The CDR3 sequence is CASSYGTPSSYEQYF. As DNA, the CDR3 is TGCGCCAGCAGCTACGGGACTCCGAGCTCCTACGAGCAGTACTTC.